The source of this TCR beta chain is a study of cytomegalovirus exposure and HLA in healthy donors (dated by TCRdb to about 2017). Describing the broader study: According to an earlier analysis of 550 to 700 of the donors, some 170 million T cells yielded 117 million unique TCR beta sequences and approximately 280 Gb of sequence data. Typing coverage varied by locus: roughly 629-640 donors for A, B, C, DRB1 and DQB1; roughly 510 for DQA1; about 590 for DPA1; 450 to 480 for DPB1. An earlier analysis of a few hundred of the donors applied high-throughput TCR beta sequencing to assess whether each TCR beta V gene segment acted as functional or pseudogenic. HLA typing covered class I and class II loci at four-digit resolution. A later genetic analysis used genome-wide SNP genotypes for about 65% of the 666 donors, treating that subset as a discovery cohort. To predict cytomegalovirus infection status, the study brought together high-throughput TCR immunosequencing, statistical association of individual TCRs with disease status, and machine learning. The study used immunosequencing to profile the T cell repertoires of approximately 690 subjects and linked those repertoires to cytomegalovirus serostatus. A separate validation cohort of more than 100 different subjects was used in addition to the 666-subject first cohort. Alongside the repertoire data, information on donor age, sex, ethnicity and CMV serostatus was compiled. Four to six DR-DQ haplotypes were handled as single units for association and clustering, since linkage in the cohort was strong. Among roughly 400 genotyped donors of the cohort, an average of 235,054 unique TCR beta nucleotide sequences were sequenced per donor, roughly 18% of them non-productive. A later analysis re-analyzed previously published TCR beta repertoires from 666 donors and added high-resolution HLA genotyping to study TCR occurrence patterns. About 300 gigabases of sequencing data and around 87 million unique TCR sequences were included in an early release covering about 600 HLA-typed donors. Of the 398 genotyped donors, 65% to 90% fell in the genetic ancestry cluster associated with self-reported Caucasian donors. The study aimed to test whether signatures of past pathogen exposure could be identified by cataloging public T cell receptors. The later analysis used no new phenotypic data to find candidate immune exposures, relying instead on TCR beta sequences and their occurrence across donors. All discovery cohort repertoires had been generated using a single sequencing platform. General conclusions and limits of the study: Most TCR sequences were seen in very few donors, while some public TCRs were found in many individuals. In an earlier analysis of 587 of the donors, most TCR beta V segments appeared in productive rearrangements about 87% or about 30% of the time, broadly matching IMGT annotations. Roughly 17 rarely observed V segments, including chromosome 9 orphons, were excluded from the earlier analysis of about 600 of the donors because counts were too low. Linkage disequilibrium might explain the correlated functional status among segregating V segments, but an unknown experimental factor could not be ruled out. A later analysis found that HLA-associated TCR beta chains were more clonally expanded and had lower generation probabilities than equally common non-associated chains. Roughly uniform sequencing depth across donors was assumed in presence/absence analyses, although this assumption may not hold. Because HLA typing was unavailable for some donors at each locus, only the typed subset was used in association tests. A further reported finding was that TCR beta sequences accurately predicted the HLA-A and HLA-B alleles for most subjects in the first cohort. The classifier was reported to diagnose cytomegalovirus status with high specificity and sensitivity in both the original and validation cohorts. In a later analysis, the rate of TCR association differed among HLA loci, with DRB1 alleles having the most associated TCRs and HLA-C alleles having the fewest. V-gene and J-gene trimming of TCR beta chains was associated with a missense DCLRE1C variant in a later genetic analysis, and the association was replicated in an independent cohort. A later analysis associated about 18,000 TCR beta sequences with specific HLA alleles at a false discovery rate of 0.05. According to the authors, the approach could potentially be generalized to other disease states and immunological phenotypes. When HLA alleles, especially DR and DQ, strongly co-occurred, TCR associations were difficult to assign to individual alleles. In a later analysis, most CMV-associated TCR beta chains were found to appear HLA-restricted, with HLA associations seemingly driven largely by CMV exposure. According to a later genetic analysis, donors in an Asian-associated ancestry cluster had fewer N-insertions in productive TCRs than the approximately 610-donor mean. In a later analysis, several top co-occurrence clusters were reported to appear linked to parvovirus B19, influenza, CMV and Epstein-Barr virus. In the study, around 150 TCR beta chains were listed as associated with cytomegalovirus. Some IMGT-functional V segments, including TRBV6-2 and TRBV6-3, could not be told apart with the 87-base-pair reads, so those segments were excluded. CMV serostatus was the only immune exposure information available for the cohort. A group of highly shared sequence variants was considered likely to be a technical artifact of the sequencing pipeline. The cohort was sequenced for TCR beta chains only, and without alpha or paired-chain data the features that could be detected were limited. A few of the identified cytomegalovirus-associated TCR beta chains were confirmed in vitro to be specific for cytomegalovirus antigens.

The CDR3 goes from the cysteine to the phenylalanine over 16 residues. Only the CDR3 part of the read is kept: 48 bases, read in frame from the first base. V loses 5 bases at its end and J loses 1 base; junction bases beyond the gene matches: 4. As encoded in the germline V gene, CDR1 is SQVTM while CDR2 is ANQGSEA. Library prep was done by the immunoSEQ multiplex PCR assay. The multiplex PCR relied on a mix of 60 forward primers for TCR Vbeta segments and 13 reverse primers for TCR Jbeta segments. A multiplex PCR assay on genomic DNA amplified the CDR3 region of rearranged TCR beta genes. On the Illumina HiSeq System, the amplified TCR beta libraries were sequenced as 87-base-pair reads. The study's own analysis went as follows. Across the roughly 640 repertoires, a later analysis counted approximately 83 million unique TCR beta chains, roughly 11 million of which were shared by at least two donors. To remove PCR and sequencing errors, raw reads were error-corrected and collapsed into unique sequences using a nearest-neighbor algorithm that merged closely related sequences. V, D and J gene segments were assigned by aligning CDR3 sequences to IMGT reference sequences. For a sequence to be retained, at least a six-nucleotide match to both a V gene segment and a J gene segment was required. Rearrangements were called productive when the CDR3 lacked stop codons and stayed in frame with V and J; all others were non-productive. CDR3 was defined according to IMGT convention as the region running from the second conserved V-encoded cysteine to the conserved J-encoded phenylalanine. In an earlier analysis of approximately 500 of the donors, sequences lacking an unambiguous match to a single V gene segment were excluded. In an earlier analysis of 587 of the donors, a V segment was called functional when productive rearrangements were above 56.7%, and segregating when the standard deviation between donors exceeded 5%. To diagnose cytomegalovirus status from the catalog of TCR beta chain sequences, a statistical classification framework was built. In a later analysis, TCR nucleotide sequences were compared against IMGT/GENE-DB human TR gene sequences so that V and J genes could be assigned. The TCRdist pipeline was used in a later analysis to assign CDR3 sequences and most-parsimonious VDJ recombination scenarios. A later analysis defined each TCR beta chain by its CDR3 amino acid sequence plus V-gene family, and excluded reads lacking a unique V-gene family. A later analysis removed several hundred highly shared, low-generation-probability nucleotide sequences to deal with suspected cross-contamination and a sequencing artifact. In a later analysis, a clonal expansion index was calculated for each public chain from normalized within-repertoire ranks of inferred template counts. A later analysis computed generation probabilities with a VDJ recombination model fitted to out-of-frame rearrangements, and checked the results against IGoR. Hypergeometric tests were used in a later analysis to score TCR-TCR, TCR-HLA and TCR-CMV co-occurrence, with a repertoire-size bias correction applied to the TCR pairs. False discovery rates were estimated in a later analysis by permuting HLA or CMV assignments 20 times. In a later analysis, co-occurring TCRs were grouped using DBSCAN, with TCRdist sequence similarity added in when clustering inside HLA-allele-positive subsets. Co-occurrence clustering excluded repertoires with fewer than 30,000 or more than 120,000 public chains, plus five with anomalous nucleotide sharing. TCRdb took this table from immuneACCESS and kept in-frame rearrangements with V and J called. Such tables lack part of the clones; where checked against another copy, unresolved V genes explain under half of the gap, and the rest is unexplained. The D gene and trimming were derived from the DNA, and the V and J assignments and clone size from that table. The sample includes 180,000 or so clones, with 9.5% observed a single time. The ten largest clones capture 1% to 1.5% of the sample.

The cohort was made up of 650 to 700 healthy bone marrow donors. All cohort members were sampled while nominally healthy, although unrecorded immune exposures were likely present. The donor tested CMV seropositive, placing the donor among the roughly 270 seropositive members of the cohort. A peripheral blood sample was provided by each donor, and peripheral blood mononuclear cells were used for TCR beta sequencing. Genomic DNA was extracted from the blood cell samples with the Qiagen DNeasy Blood Extraction Kit. Regarding this clone: Its target antigen remains unknown. No base-level quality is on record; no much larger clone is a single base apart.

The V and J segments used are TRBV29-1 and TRBJ2-2, and 13 junction bases match TRBD2. This TCR came from a woman aged 25-40 years in good health and CMV-seropositive. Sequences were obtained from PBMCs. The CDR3 region reads CSVRLAGGRNTGELFF. The sequenced DNA is TGCAGCGTTAGACTAGCGGGAGGAAGGAACACCGGGGAGCTGTTTTTT.